The next 18 T cell receptor beta chains were all read from a single sample in a study of cytomegalovirus exposure and HLA in healthy donors. 60 Vbeta and 13 Jbeta primers were used in PCR. Clones were sequenced by immunoSEQ multiplex PCR, and TCRdb holds only the in-frame ones, with some missing. The sample table includes some 110,000 clones. The material sequenced was PBMCs. All receptors come from a young man in good health and CMV-seronegative.

The genes are TRBV11-2 and TRBJ2-1; weak D call: TRBD2 (6 bases). Germline V lookup: CDR1 SGHAT, CDR2 FQNNGV. V lost 5 bases, J lost 1 base, and 18 bases lay in between. This CDR3 is 17 amino acids long. The CDR3 region is CASSLLEAGYSYNEQFF. The CDR3 DNA follows: TGTGCCAGCAGCCTCCTCGAGGCGGGGTATTCCTACAATGAGCAGTTCTTC.

This sequence joins TRBV5-1 and TRBJ1-5; D ambiguous. Germline V gene lookup returns CDR1 SGHRS and CDR2 YFSETQ. The ends were cut back, 0 bases at V and 0 bases at J, with 13 bases in the middle. This CDR3 has 17 residues. Here the CDR3 DNA reads TGCGCCAGCAGCTTGGCCGAGGTCAGCCATAGCAATCAGCCCCAGCATTTT. Its protein product is CASSLAEVSHSNQPQHF.

The chain carries TRBV30 and TRBJ1-1; D is unclear. The CDR3 is made up of 13 amino acids. V was trimmed by 5 bases and J by 5 bases, leaving 15 bases between them. CDR1 and CDR2 from the germline V gene are GTSNPN and SVGIG (reference sequence). The CDR3 region has the DNA TGTGCCTGGGGTCCGGTGTTGTTGACTGAAGCTTTCTTT. This codes for CAWGPVLLTEAFF.

The V gene is TRBV6-5, the J gene TRBJ2-7; the match to TRBD2 covers 8 bases. V was pared by 3 bases and J by 3 bases, with 10 bases of the junction left unmatched. This CDR3 region has 16 residues. The germline V gene encodes CDR1 MNHEY and CDR2 SVGAGI. CDR3 nucleotide sequence: TGTGCCAGCAGTTATAGCGGGGCAGCGCCCGGCTACGAGCAGTACTTC. Translation: CASSYSGAAPGYEQYF.

This chain joins TRBV4-2 and TRBJ2-5; 13 bases match TRBD2. J gave up 3 bases and V 0 bases, and 1 base lay outside the gene matches. CDR1 is LGHNA and CDR2 is YNFKEQ in the germline V gene. CDR3 length: 16 amino acids. The CDR3 loop is CASSQEGLAGKETQYF. The CDR3 DNA is TGTGCCAGCAGCCAAGAGGGACTAGCGGGGAAAGAGACCCAGTACTTC.

This chain connects TRBV25-1 to TRBJ1-1, with 7 bases matching TRBD1. The germline V gene has CDR1 MGHDK and CDR2 SYGVNS. The CDR3 is made up of 17 amino acids. The ends lost 5 bases at V and 2 bases at J; junction bases unmatched: 14. The chain's CDR3 is CASSTRTPTGPNTEAFF. In DNA form, the CDR3 reads TGTGCCAGCAGTACTCGTACCCCGACAGGGCCTAACACTGAAGCTTTCTTT.

The chain employs TRBV27 and TRBJ2-7; TRBD1 agrees at 8 bases. CDR1 MNHEY and CDR2 SMNVEV come from the germline V gene (reference sequence). Trimming cost V 4 bases and J 4 bases; bases outside gene matches: 12. This CDR3 has 16 residues. The CDR3: CASSSQNRRTGYEQYF. The CDR3, as DNA: TGTGCCAGCAGTTCCCAGAACAGAAGGACAGGGTACGAGCAGTACTTC.

The chain has TRBV10-3 and TRBJ1-1, with D possibly TRBD1 on 6 matching bases. Germline V gene data show CDR1 as ENHRY and CDR2 as SYGVKD. V lost 0 bases and J lost 3, with 14 bases in between. CDR3 size: 16 residues. The CDR3, as DNA: TGTGCCATCAGTGAGTCCGGGACAAGAGTTTACACTGAAGCTTTCTTT. Residues: CAISESGTRVYTEAFF.

V is TRBV6-5 and J is TRBJ2-6; no clear D. Germline CDR1 reads MNHEY; CDR2 reads SVGAGI. CDR3 length equals 13 residues. V dropped 7 bases and J dropped 0 bases, with 4 bases sitting between them. CDR3 loop: CASTNSGANVLTF. DNA of the CDR3: TGTGCCAGCACCAACTCTGGGGCCAACGTCCTGACTTTC.

CDR3 bases: TGTGCCACGAGCCCGAGGGCGGACTATGGCTACACCTTC. Translation: CATSPRADYGYTF. This chain connects TRBV6-5 to TRBJ1-2; unclear D gene. This CDR3 comprises 13 residues. Germline V CDR1 and CDR2: MNHEY, SVGAGI. V was clipped by 10 bases and J by 3 bases, with 15 bases between them.

V is TRBV28 and J is TRBJ2-1; 8 bases fit TRBD2. Germline-derived CDR1 and CDR2 are MDHEN and SYDVKM. The CDR3 spans 15 residues. The ends lost 7 bases at V and 3 bases at J; junction bases unmatched: 8. The CDR3 sequence: CASTSTSGLYNEQFF. The CDR3, as DNA: TGTGCCAGCACTTCAACTAGCGGACTCTACAATGAGCAGTTCTTC.

The chain carries TRBV5-1 and TRBJ1-2, with 7 bases lining up with TRBD1. V lost 2 bases to trimming and J lost 7 bases; unmatched junction nucleotides: 5. From germline, CDR1 is SGHRS and CDR2 YFSETQ. This CDR3 has 13 residues. This chain's CDR3 is CASSLGGSSGYTF. The CDR3 region has the DNA TGCGCCAGCAGCTTAGGGGGCTCCAGTGGCTACACCTTC. The variable domain in full, completed from reference TRBV5-1 and TRBJ1-2, reads KAGVTQTPRYLIKTRGQQVTLSCSPISGHRSVSWYQQTPGQGLQFLFEYFSETQRNKGNFPGRFSGRQFSNSRSEMNVSTLELGDSALYLCASSLGGSSGYTFGSGTRLTVV.

The chain joins TRBV12-5 to TRBJ2-1; TRBD1 matches at 11 bases. The length of the CDR3 is 15 residues. Losses at the gene ends were 7 bases for V and 7 bases for J; bases not matched to a gene: 9. Germline assignment: CDR1 LGHNT and CDR2 FRNRAP. The CDR3 sequence: CASAPGQGGWNEQFF. The CDR3 coding sequence is TGTGCTAGTGCCCCGGGACAGGGGGGCTGGAATGAGCAGTTCTTC. The full variable domain, its missing parts supplied by reference TRBV12-5 and TRBJ2-1, is DARVTQTPRHKVTEMGQEVTMRCQPILGHNTVFWYRQTMMQGLELLAYFRNRAPLDDSGMPKDRFSAEMPDATLATLKIQPSEPRDSAVYFCASAPGQGGWNEQFFGPGTRLTVL.

As DNA, the CDR3 is TGTGCCAGCAGTCGGGACAGGGGGCAACTCTATGAGCAGTTCTTC. The encoded protein is CASSRDRGQLYEQFF. The J gene is TRBJ2-1, the V gene TRBV6-5; 12 bases agree with TRBD1. CDR3 length: 15 residues. Per germline, CDR1 MNHEY and CDR2 SVGAGI. V lost 5 bases and J lost 8; bases outside the gene matches: 7.

The chain's CDR3 is CASSQDPDQVGWGGEQYF. The CDR3 DNA reads TGCGCCAGCAGCCAAGATCCTGATCAGGTAGGGTGGGGAGGGGAGCAGTACTTC. The chain is built from TRBV4-1 and TRBJ2-7, with 7 positions matching TRBD2. There are 18 residues in the CDR3. Germline V gene lookup returns CDR1 MGHRA and CDR2 YSYEKL. Trimming took 0 bases from V and 7 from J; bases not matched to a gene: 18.

Details on this clone: One end of the junction does not line up with germline, which may come from a read error. The rearrangement joins TRBV5-1 to TRBJ1-1; TRBD1 aligns across 11 bases. The V gene's germline CDR1 is SGHRS and CDR2 YFSETQ. This CDR3 is built from 16 residues. In nucleotides, the CDR3 is TGCGCCAGCAGCCCAGGACAGGGGGCTCTGAACACTGAAGATTTCTTT. It codes for CASSPGQGALNTEDFF.

The chain uses TRBV5-1 and TRBJ1-4, with TRBD1 matching 8 bases. This CDR3 has 14 residues. CDR1 SGHRS and CDR2 YFSETQ come from the germline V gene. V shed 4 bases, J shed 8 bases, and the junction held 7 bases outside the gene matches. The DNA for the CDR3 is TGCGCCAGCAGCCTCGGGACAGGAGGGGAAAAACTGTTTTTT. As protein: CASSLGTGGEKLFF.

The J gene is TRBJ2-5, the V gene TRBV9; 11 nucleotides match TRBD1. Trimming at V came to 3 bases and at J to 4 bases, leaving 5 bases not matched to a gene. The V gene's germline CDR1 is SGDLS and CDR2 YYNGEE. There are 15 residues in the CDR3. CDR3 DNA: TGTGCCAGCAGCGACCGGACAGGGGGCAGAGAGACCCAGTACTTC. As protein: CASSDRTGGRETQYF.